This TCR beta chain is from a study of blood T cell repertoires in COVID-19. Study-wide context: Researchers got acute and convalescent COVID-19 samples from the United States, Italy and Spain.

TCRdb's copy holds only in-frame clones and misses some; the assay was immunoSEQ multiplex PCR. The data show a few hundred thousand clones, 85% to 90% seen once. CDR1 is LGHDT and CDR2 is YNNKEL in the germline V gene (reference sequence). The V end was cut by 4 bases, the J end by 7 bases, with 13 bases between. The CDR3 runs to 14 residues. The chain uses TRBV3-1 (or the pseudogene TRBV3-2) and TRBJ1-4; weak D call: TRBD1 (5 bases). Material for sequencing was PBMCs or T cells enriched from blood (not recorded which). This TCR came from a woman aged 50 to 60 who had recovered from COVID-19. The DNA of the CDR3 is TGTGCCAGCAGCCCGCATGGGGCGGTTGAAAAACTGTTTTTT. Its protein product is CASSPHGAVEKLFF.